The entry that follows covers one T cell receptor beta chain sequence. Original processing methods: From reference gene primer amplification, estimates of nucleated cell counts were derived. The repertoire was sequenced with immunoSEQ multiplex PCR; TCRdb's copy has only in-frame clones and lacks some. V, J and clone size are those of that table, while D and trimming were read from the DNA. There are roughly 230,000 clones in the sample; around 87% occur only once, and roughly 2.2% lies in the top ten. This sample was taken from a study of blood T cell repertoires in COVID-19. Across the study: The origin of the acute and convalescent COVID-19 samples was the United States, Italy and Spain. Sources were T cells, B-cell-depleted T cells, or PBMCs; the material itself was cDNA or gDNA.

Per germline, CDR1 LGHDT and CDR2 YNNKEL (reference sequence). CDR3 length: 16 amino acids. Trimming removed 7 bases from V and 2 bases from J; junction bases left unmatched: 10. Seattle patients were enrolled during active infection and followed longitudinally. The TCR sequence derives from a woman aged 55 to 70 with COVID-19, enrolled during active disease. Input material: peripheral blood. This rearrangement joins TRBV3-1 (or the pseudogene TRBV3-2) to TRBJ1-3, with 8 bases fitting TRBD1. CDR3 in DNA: TGTGCCAGCACCAAGACAGGGGCGCTCGCTGGAAACACCATATATTTT. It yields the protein CASTKTGALAGNTIYF.